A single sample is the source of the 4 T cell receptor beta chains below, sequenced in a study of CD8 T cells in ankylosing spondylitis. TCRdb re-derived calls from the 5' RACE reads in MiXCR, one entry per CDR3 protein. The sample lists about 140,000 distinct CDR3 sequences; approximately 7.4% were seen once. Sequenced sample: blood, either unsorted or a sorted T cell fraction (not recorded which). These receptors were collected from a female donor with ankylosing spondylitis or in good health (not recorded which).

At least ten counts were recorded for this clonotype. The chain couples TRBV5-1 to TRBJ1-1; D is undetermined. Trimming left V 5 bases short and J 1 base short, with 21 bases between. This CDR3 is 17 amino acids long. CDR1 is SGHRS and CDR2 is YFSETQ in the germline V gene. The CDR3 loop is CASSPLRLLNKNTEAFF. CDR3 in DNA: TGCGCCAGCAGTCCACTCCGCCTACTTAACAAGAACACTGAAGCTTTCTTT. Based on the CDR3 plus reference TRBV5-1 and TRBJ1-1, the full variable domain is KAGVTQTPRYLIKTRGQQVTLSCSPISGHRSVSWYQQTPGQGLQFLFEYFSETQRNKGNFPGRFSGRQFSNSRSEMNVSTLELGDSALYLCASSPLRLLNKNTEAFFGQGTRLTVV.

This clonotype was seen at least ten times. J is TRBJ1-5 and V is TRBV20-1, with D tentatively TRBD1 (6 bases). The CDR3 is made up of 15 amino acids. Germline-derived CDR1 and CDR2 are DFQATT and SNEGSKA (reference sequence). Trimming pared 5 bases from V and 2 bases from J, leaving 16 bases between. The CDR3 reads CSAALRAGGNQPQHF. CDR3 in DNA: TGCAGTGCTGCCCTAAGGGCAGGGGGCAATCAGCCCCAGCATTTT.

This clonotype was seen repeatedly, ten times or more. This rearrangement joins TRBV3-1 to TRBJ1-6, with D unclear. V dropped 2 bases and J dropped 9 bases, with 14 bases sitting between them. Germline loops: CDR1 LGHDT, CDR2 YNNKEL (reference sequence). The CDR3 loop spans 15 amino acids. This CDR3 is CASSQSTGQRSPLHF. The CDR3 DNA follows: TGTGCCAGCAGCCAATCTACGGGCCAACGTTCACCCCTCCACTTT. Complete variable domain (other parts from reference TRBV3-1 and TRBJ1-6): DTAVSQTPKYLVTQMGNDKSIKCEQNLGHDTMYWYKQDSKKFLKIMFSYNNKELIINETVPNRFSPKSPDKAHLNLHINSLELGDSAVYFCASSQSTGQRSPLHFGNGTRLTVT.

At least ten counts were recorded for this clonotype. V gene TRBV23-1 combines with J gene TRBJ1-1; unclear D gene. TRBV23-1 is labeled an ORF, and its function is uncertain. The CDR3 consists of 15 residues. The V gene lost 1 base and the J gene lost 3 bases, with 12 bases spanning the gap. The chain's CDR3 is CASSQYPTMDTEAFF. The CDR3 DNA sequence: TGCGCCAGCAGTCAATACCCCACGATGGACACTGAAGCTTTCTTT.